This T cell receptor beta chain comes out of a study of response to subunit inactivated influenza vaccine. Using its own MiXCR run on the RT-PCR reads, TCRdb lists one record per CDR3 protein. The top ten clones hold roughly 25% of a sample with roughly 190,000 distinct CDR3 sequences, approximately 14% of them seen once. The germline V and J ends were trimmed by 4 bases and 2 bases, with 20 bases remaining between them. The CDR3 covers 17 residues. Broader study findings: Seasonal influenza vaccination, on each occasion, was suggested by the authors to recruit few new T cells.

This clonotype came up many times. The antigen is not known. This specimen consisted of CD8+ T cells sorted from PBMCs, obtained 4 to 6 days after vaccination. The rearrangement joins TRBV12-3 or TRBV12-4 to TRBJ2-5, with D perhaps TRBD2 (6 bases). The receptor was derived from a man aged 45 to 65 who received an inactivated influenza vaccine. CDR3 in amino acids: CASSYHGGTPYQETQYF. For the CDR3, the DNA is TGTGCCAGCAGTTACCATGGAGGGACCCCTTATCAAGAGACCCAGTACTTC.